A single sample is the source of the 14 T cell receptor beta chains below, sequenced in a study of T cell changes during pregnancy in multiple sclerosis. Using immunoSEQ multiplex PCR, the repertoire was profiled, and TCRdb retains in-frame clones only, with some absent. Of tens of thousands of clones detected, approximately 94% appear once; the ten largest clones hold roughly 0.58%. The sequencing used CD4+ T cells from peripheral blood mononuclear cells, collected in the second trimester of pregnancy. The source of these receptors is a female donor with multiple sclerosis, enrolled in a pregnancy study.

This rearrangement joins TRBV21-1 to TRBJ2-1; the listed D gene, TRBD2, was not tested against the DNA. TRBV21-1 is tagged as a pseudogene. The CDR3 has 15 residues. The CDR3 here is CASSKPSPSYNEQFF. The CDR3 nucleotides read TGTGCCAGCAGCAAGCCCTCCCCTAGTTACAATGAGCAGTTCTTC.

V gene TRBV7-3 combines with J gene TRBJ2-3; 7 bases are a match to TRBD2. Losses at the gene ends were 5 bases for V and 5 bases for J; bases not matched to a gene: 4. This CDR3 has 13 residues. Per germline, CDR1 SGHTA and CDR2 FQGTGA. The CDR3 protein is CASSPASGDTQYF. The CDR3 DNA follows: TGTGCCAGCAGCCCAGCTAGCGGAGATACGCAGTATTTT.

The CDR3 DNA sequence: TGTGCCAGCAGCGTGGGGCCCTATAATTCACCCCTCCACTTT. The encoded protein is CASSVGPYNSPLHF. V is TRBV7-2 and J is TRBJ1-6; TRBD1 is a possible D gene (5 bases). This CDR3 is 14 amino acids long. V lost 5 bases and J lost 2, with 7 bases in between. CDR1 is SGHTA and CDR2 is FQGNSA in the germline V gene.

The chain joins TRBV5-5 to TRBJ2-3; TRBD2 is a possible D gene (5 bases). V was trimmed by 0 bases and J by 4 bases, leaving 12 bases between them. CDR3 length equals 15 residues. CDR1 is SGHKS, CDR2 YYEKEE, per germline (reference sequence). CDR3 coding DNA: TGTGCCAGCAGCTTGGAGGTTATTAGCGCAGATACGCAGTATTTT. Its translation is CASSLEVISADTQYF.

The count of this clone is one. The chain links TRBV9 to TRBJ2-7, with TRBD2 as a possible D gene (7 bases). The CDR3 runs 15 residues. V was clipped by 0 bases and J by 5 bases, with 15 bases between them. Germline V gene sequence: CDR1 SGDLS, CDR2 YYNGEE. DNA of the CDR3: TGTGCCAGCAGCGTAGCTACGGGGGGCCGCCACGAGCAGTACTTC. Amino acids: CASSVATGGRHEQYF.

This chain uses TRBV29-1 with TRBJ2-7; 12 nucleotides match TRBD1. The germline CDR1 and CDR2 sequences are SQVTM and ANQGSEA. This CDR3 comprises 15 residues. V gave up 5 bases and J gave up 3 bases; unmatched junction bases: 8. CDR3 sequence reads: CSVSSGTGGIYEQYF. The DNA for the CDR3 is TGCAGCGTTTCATCCGGGACAGGGGGCATCTACGAGCAGTACTTC.

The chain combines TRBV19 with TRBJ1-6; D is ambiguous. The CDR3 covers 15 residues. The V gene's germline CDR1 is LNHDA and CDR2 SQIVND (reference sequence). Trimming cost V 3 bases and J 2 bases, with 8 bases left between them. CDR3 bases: TGTGCCAGTAGTATGGGCAGGACCTATAATTCACCCCTCCACTTT. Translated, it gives CASSMGRTYNSPLHF.

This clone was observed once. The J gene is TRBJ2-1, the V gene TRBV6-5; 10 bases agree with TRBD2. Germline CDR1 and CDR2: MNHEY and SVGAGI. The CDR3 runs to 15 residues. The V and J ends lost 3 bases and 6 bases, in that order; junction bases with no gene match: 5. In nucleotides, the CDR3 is TGTGCCAGCAGTTATGTACTAGCGGGGACCAATGAGCAGTTCTTC. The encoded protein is CASSYVLAGTNEQFF.

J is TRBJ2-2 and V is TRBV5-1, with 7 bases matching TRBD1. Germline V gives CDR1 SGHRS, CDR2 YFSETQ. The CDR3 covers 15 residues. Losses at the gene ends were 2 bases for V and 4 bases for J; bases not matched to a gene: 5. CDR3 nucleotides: TGCGCCAGCAGCTTTAGGACAGGACCCACCGGGGAGCTGTTTTTT. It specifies CASSFRTGPTGELFF.

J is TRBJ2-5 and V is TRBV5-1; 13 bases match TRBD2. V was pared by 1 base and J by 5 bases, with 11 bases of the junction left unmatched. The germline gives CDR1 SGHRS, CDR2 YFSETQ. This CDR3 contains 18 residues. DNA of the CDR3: TGCGCCAGCAGCTTGTCCCTCACTAGCGGGGGGGCCAGGGAGACCCAGTACTTC. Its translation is CASSLSLTSGGARETQYF.

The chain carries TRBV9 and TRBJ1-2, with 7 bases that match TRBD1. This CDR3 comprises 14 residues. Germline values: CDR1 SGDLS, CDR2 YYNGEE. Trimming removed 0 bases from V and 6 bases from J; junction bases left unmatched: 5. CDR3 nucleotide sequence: TGTGCCAGCAGCGTAGGCGACAGGGAGGATGGCTACACCTTC. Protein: CASSVGDREDGYTF. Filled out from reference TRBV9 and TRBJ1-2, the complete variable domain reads DSGVTQTPKHLITATGQRVTLRCSPRSGDLSVYWYQQSLDQGLQFLIQYYNGEERAKGNILERFSAQQFPDLHSELNLSSLELGDSALYFCASSVGDREDGYTFGSGTRLTVV.

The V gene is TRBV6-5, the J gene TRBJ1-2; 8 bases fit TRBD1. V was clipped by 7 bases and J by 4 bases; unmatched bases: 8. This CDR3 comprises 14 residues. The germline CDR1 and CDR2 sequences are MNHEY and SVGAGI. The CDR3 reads CASKAGTGVYGYTF. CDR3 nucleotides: TGTGCCAGCAAAGCCGGGACAGGCGTCTATGGCTACACCTTC.

The CDR3 region is CASSPSLTGATEAFF. Written as DNA, the CDR3 is TGCGCCAGCAGCCCTAGTCTCACAGGGGCGACTGAAGCTTTCTTT. This chain uses TRBV5-1 with TRBJ1-1; 7 bases are shared with TRBD1. With V trimmed by 4 bases and J by 5 bases, 11 bases remained unmatched. The CDR3 has 15 amino acids. CDR1 and CDR2 from the germline V gene are SGHRS and YFSETQ.

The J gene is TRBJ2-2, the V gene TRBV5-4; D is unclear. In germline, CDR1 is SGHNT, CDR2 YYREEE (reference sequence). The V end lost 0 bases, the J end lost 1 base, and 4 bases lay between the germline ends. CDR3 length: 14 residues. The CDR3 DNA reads TGTGCCAGCAGCTTGGTTCAGAACACCGGGGAGCTGTTTTTT. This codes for CASSLVQNTGELFF.